The text below deals with one T cell receptor beta chain. Its specificity is unknown. The data were obtained in a study of shared clonotypes between healthy human individuals. Study as a whole: Every donor yielded three CD4 naive, three CD4 memory, two CD8 naive and one CD8 memory plate. General study results and limits: Blood alone was sampled, and tissue repertoires likely differ.

Profiled with immunoSEQ multiplex PCR; TCRdb holds only in-frame clones, not every one. This repertoire shows around 1,900,000 clones, just under 95% found once; its top ten account for more than 1.5%. CD45RO-negative cells were positively selected for CCR7, leaving out terminally differentiated effector memory CD45RA+ cells. V trimming: 6 bases; J trimming: 3 bases; junction bases outside the gene matches: 4. Germline loops: CDR1 MDHEN, CDR2 SYDVKM. The CDR3 sequence is 14 residues long. The rearrangement links TRBV28 to TRBJ2-7; 11 nucleotides align to TRBD2. The origin of this receptor is a man aged 18 to 35 in good health. Some clones in this sample may be carry-over from other donors' samples. The sample taken for sequencing was naive CD8+ T cells from PBMCs. The CDR3 sequence: CASSPSGRFYEQYF. CDR3 DNA sequence: TGTGCCAGCAGCCCTAGCGGGAGGTTCTACGAGCAGTACTTC.